Below, 23 T cell receptor beta chains from the same sample are listed, as sequenced in a study of blood T cell repertoires in COVID-19. Profiled with immunoSEQ multiplex PCR; TCRdb holds only in-frame clones, not every one. The sample lists about 66,000 clones, around 88% occurring once. The sequenced sample was peripheral blood. The receptor source for this set is a woman between 65 and 79 years old with acute or convalescent COVID-19.

This clone appeared a few times. The chain recombines TRBV2 with TRBJ1-5; D is undetermined. This CDR3 spans 15 amino acids. Trimming took off 4 bases at V and 3 bases at J, with 13 bases between the two ends. CDR1 is SNHLY, CDR2 FYNNEI, per germline. CDR3 sequence: CASSGGQRTNQPQHF. In DNA, the CDR3 is TGTGCCAGCAGTGGCGGGCAGCGAACCAATCAGCCCCAGCATTTT.

The chain uses TRBV7-8 and TRBJ2-7, with 12 bases fitting TRBD2. The CDR3 consists of 16 residues. Germline-derived CDR1 and CDR2 are SGHVS and FQNEAQ. The V gene end was trimmed by 4 bases and the J gene end by 5 bases; junction bases not matched to a gene: 9. The CDR3 DNA sequence: TGTGCCAGCAGCTCCCTAGCGGGAGGGCCCTCGGACGAGCAGTACTTC. Amino acid sequence: CASSSLAGGPSDEQYF. The full variable domain, completed using reference TRBV7-8 and TRBJ2-7, is GAGVSQSPRYKVAKRGQDVALRCDPISGHVSLFWYQQALGQGPEFLTYFQNEAQLDKSGLPSDRFFAERPEGSVSTLKIQRTQQEDSAVYLCASSSLAGGPSDEQYFGPGTRLTVT.

The chain uses TRBV7-9 and TRBJ1-6; no clear D gene. The CDR3 spans 14 residues. CDR1 SEHNR and CDR2 FQNEAQ come from the germline V gene (reference sequence). Trimming shortened V by 3 bases and J by 9 bases, and 12 bases separated the two germline ends. CDR3 DNA sequence: TGTGCCAGCAGCTTCGGAGGGTTTAGTTCACCCCTCCACTTT. This sequence encodes CASSFGGFSSPLHF.

The rearrangement joins TRBV30 to TRBJ2-1; 12 bases line up with TRBD2. Germline CDR1 and CDR2: GTSNPN and SVGIG (reference sequence). V lost 2 bases, J lost 0 bases, and 11 bases stayed unmatched. This CDR3 is 19 amino acids long. CDR3 sequence reads: CAWSLRTSGIESSYNEQFF. The CDR3 DNA sequence: TGTGCCTGGAGTCTTCGGACTAGCGGGATCGAGAGCTCCTACAATGAGCAGTTCTTC.

The rearrangement uses TRBV27 and TRBJ1-6, with D tentatively TRBD1 (5 bases). Trimming shortened V by 4 bases and J by 10 bases, and 11 bases separated the two germline ends. The CDR3 has 13 residues. From germline, CDR1 is MNHEY and CDR2 SMNVEV (reference sequence). CDR3 sequence (DNA): TGTGCCAGCAGTTCCAGGGAACGATCACCCCTCCACTTT. This codes for CASSSRERSPLHF.

This chain uses TRBV19 with TRBJ2-7; 9 bases are a match to TRBD1. Trimming at V came to 6 bases and at J to 2 bases, leaving 5 bases not matched to a gene. This CDR3 contains 14 residues. Germline V CDR1 and CDR2: LNHDA, SQIVND (reference sequence). CDR3 residues: CASSPGTGTYEQYF. The CDR3 DNA follows: TGTGCCAGTAGCCCCGGGACAGGGACCTACGAGCAGTACTTC.

The chain recombines TRBV9 with TRBJ2-1; TRBD1 matches at 7 bases. Germline values: CDR1 SGDLS, CDR2 YYNGEE. This CDR3 has 17 residues. The junction had 14 bases not matched to a gene; V was cut back by 2 bases and J by 6 bases. The CDR3 region has the DNA TGTGCCAGCAGCGTGCGATATACCCACAGGGGATCCAATGAGCAGTTCTTC. This codes for CASSVRYTHRGSNEQFF.

This clone has more than one count but fewer than ten. CDR3 nucleotide sequence: TGTGCCACCAGTGAGGCATCGGGGGGCTCGGAGACCCAGTACTTC. Protein sequence: CATSEASGGSETQYF. This chain links TRBV24-1 with TRBJ2-5, with a possible D match to TRBD2 (7 bases). This CDR3 region has 15 residues. V was trimmed by 4 bases and J by 5 bases, leaving 16 bases between them. From germline, CDR1 is KGHDR and CDR2 SFDVKD.

This chain links TRBV19 with TRBJ1-2, with 7 positions matching TRBD1. The germline V gene encodes CDR1 LNHDA and CDR2 SQIVND (reference sequence). This CDR3 spans 14 amino acids. The J segment lost 4 bases and the V segment lost 1 base, leaving 3 bases of the junction unmatched. CDR3 DNA sequence: TGTGCCAGTAGTATAGTGGGACAGATCTATGGCTACACCTTC. Its protein product is CASSIVGQIYGYTF.

This chain joins TRBV5-6 and TRBJ1-6; 7 positions agree with TRBD1. This CDR3 has 14 residues. Germline values: CDR1 SGHDT, CDR2 YYEEEE. V shed 4 bases, J shed 9 bases, and the junction held 7 bases outside the gene matches. Here the CDR3 reads CASSSEGTASPLHF. In nucleotides, the CDR3 is TGTGCCAGCAGCAGTGAGGGGACAGCTTCACCCCTCCACTTT.

The CDR3 DNA reads TGTGCCAGTAGTATGACAGGGGCCTCTGAAGCTTTCTTT. Protein sequence: CASSMTGASEAFF. The rearrangement joins TRBV19 to TRBJ1-1; 8 bases map to TRBD1. This CDR3 has 13 amino acids. After removal of 3 bases from V and 6 bases from J, the junction contained 3 bases not matched to a gene. Germline values: CDR1 LNHDA, CDR2 SQIVND (reference sequence).

The chain combines TRBV5-1 with TRBJ2-1, with D perhaps TRBD2 (5 bases). V gave up 3 bases and J gave up 0 bases, with 16 bases separating them. CDR3 length: 17 residues. CDR1 SGHRS and CDR2 YFSETQ come from the germline V gene. CDR3 residues: CASSSPGSGSSYNEQFF. CDR3 nucleotide sequence: TGCGCCAGCAGCTCCCCGGGGAGCGGCAGCTCCTACAATGAGCAGTTCTTC. The entire variable domain, with the rest obtained from reference TRBV5-1 and TRBJ2-1, is as follows: KAGVTQTPRYLIKTRGQQVTLSCSPISGHRSVSWYQQTPGQGLQFLFEYFSETQRNKGNFPGRFSGRQFSNSRSEMNVSTLELGDSALYLCASSSPGSGSSYNEQFFGPGTRLTVL.

This clone appeared once. This chain uses TRBV5-1 with TRBJ1-1; possibly TRBD1 for D (6 bases). Trimming stripped 3 bases from V and 0 bases from J, with 21 bases between. The CDR3 length is 18 residues. Germline V gene data show CDR1 as SGHRS and CDR2 as YFSETQ. The CDR3 region has the DNA TGCGCCAGCAGCTCGGACAGCTCCCGGTCTTCTATGAACACTGAAGCTTTCTTT. It codes for CASSSDSSRSSMNTEAFF.

This clone turned up a few times. The genes are TRBV5-1 and TRBJ1-4; 8 nucleotides line up with TRBD1. The CDR3 length is 15 residues. CDR1 is SGHRS and CDR2 is YFSETQ in the germline V gene. The trim removed 4 bases at V and 13 bases at J, leaving 15 bases unmatched. In nucleotides, the CDR3 is TGCGCCAGCAGCCCTTTGGACAGGGCGAGGGGGGGACTGTTTTTT. It yields the protein CASSPLDRARGGLFF.

The rearrangement links TRBV5-1 to TRBJ2-1, with D possibly being TRBD2 (6 bases). The germline V gene encodes CDR1 SGHRS and CDR2 YFSETQ. This CDR3 has 14 residues. V shed 0 bases and J shed 6 bases, with 10 bases lying between them. The CDR3 reads CASSLEEGRNEQFF. CDR3 nucleotides: TGCGCCAGCAGCTTGGAGGAGGGACGCAATGAGCAGTTCTTC.

The rearrangement joins TRBV3-1 (or the pseudogene TRBV3-2) to TRBJ2-7, with D possibly TRBD1 on 6 matching bases. CDR1 is LGHDT, CDR2 YNNKEL, per germline (reference sequence). This CDR3 region has 16 residues. Trimming stripped 3 bases from V and 3 bases from J, with 18 bases between. The CDR3: CASSHKAPGHRYEQYF. The CDR3, as DNA: TGTGCCAGCAGCCACAAAGCTCCGGGACATCGCTACGAGCAGTACTTC.

The chain couples TRBV7-3 to TRBJ2-3; D might be TRBD2 (6 bases). Germline values: CDR1 SGHTA, CDR2 FQGTGA. Trimming shortened V by 2 bases and J by 2 bases, and 14 bases separated the two germline ends. CDR3 length: 16 residues. CDR3 loop: CASSLGAGGITDTQYF. CDR3 nucleotides: TGTGCCAGCAGCTTAGGGGCGGGCGGGATCACAGATACGCAGTATTTT. Based on the CDR3 plus reference TRBV7-3 and TRBJ2-3, the full variable domain is GAGVSQTPSNKVTEKGKYVELRCDPISGHTALYWYRQSLGQGPEFLIYFQGTGAADDSGLPNDRFFAVRPEGSVSTLKIQRTERGDSAVYLCASSLGAGGITDTQYFGPGTRLTVL.

The chain joins TRBV6-1 to TRBJ1-4, with unresolved D. V lost 3 bases and J 7 bases, leaving 15 bases between the germline ends. Germline V gives CDR1 MNHNS, CDR2 SASEGT. This CDR3 region has 15 residues. The CDR3 sequence: CASSERAYMGEKLFF. The CDR3, as DNA: TGTGCCAGCAGTGAGCGGGCCTATATGGGTGAAAAACTGTTTTTT.

The V call is TRBV28, the J call TRBJ1-2; D perhaps matches TRBD1 (5 bases). Germline V gene data show CDR1 as MDHEN and CDR2 as SYDVKM. CDR3 length: 15 residues. Trimming cost V 3 bases and J 4 bases, with 15 bases left between them. The CDR3 here is CASSFRQSIFYGYTF. Written as DNA, the CDR3 is TGTGCCAGCAGTTTTCGACAGAGCATTTTCTATGGCTACACCTTC.

J is TRBJ1-1 and V is TRBV5-1, with 10 bases lining up with TRBD1. Germline loops: CDR1 SGHRS, CDR2 YFSETQ. There are 14 residues in the CDR3. The ends lost 3 bases at V and 5 bases at J; junction bases unmatched: 4. For the CDR3, the DNA is TGCGCCAGCAGCTACGGACAGGGGGAGACTGAAGCTTTCTTT. Translating gives CASSYGQGETEAFF. The whole variable domain, filled in from reference TRBV5-1 and TRBJ1-1, reads KAGVTQTPRYLIKTRGQQVTLSCSPISGHRSVSWYQQTPGQGLQFLFEYFSETQRNKGNFPGRFSGRQFSNSRSEMNVSTLELGDSALYLCASSYGQGETEAFFGQGTRLTVV.

The V call is TRBV7-2, the J call TRBJ1-2, with 9 bases fitting TRBD1. Trimming at V came to 5 bases and at J to 5 bases, leaving 9 bases not matched to a gene. CDR3 length equals 15 residues. CDR1 is SGHTA, CDR2 FQGNSA, per germline. The CDR3 protein is CASSGGGQGWYGYTF. In DNA form, the CDR3 reads TGTGCCAGCAGCGGAGGGGGACAGGGATGGTATGGCTACACCTTC.

The chain is built from TRBV30 and TRBJ1-4, with D maybe TRBD1 (5 bases). This CDR3 comprises 13 residues. V was shortened by 1 base and J by 8 bases, with 11 bases between the two germline ends. Germline assignment: CDR1 GTSNPN and CDR2 SVGIG (reference sequence). Written as DNA, the CDR3 is TGTGCCTGGAGTGAGGGGCGGGGGGAAAAACTGTTTTTT. Its protein is CAWSEGRGEKLFF.

The rearrangement uses TRBV29-1 and TRBJ1-2, with TRBD1 as a possible D gene (5 bases). CDR1 SQVTM and CDR2 ANQGSEA come from the germline V gene. V was trimmed by 4 bases and J by 8 bases, leaving 26 bases between them. This CDR3 contains 16 residues. CDR3 bases: TGCAGCGTTGCCCCAATCGGGGGGAGTGGGGTGGGAGGCTACACCTTC. Protein: CSVAPIGGSGVGGYTF. The full variable domain, completed using reference TRBV29-1 and TRBJ1-2, is SAVISQKPSRDICQRGTSLTIQCQVDSQVTMMFWYRQQPGQSLTLIATANQGSEATYESGFVIDKFPISRPNLTFSTLTVSNMSPEDSSIYLCSVAPIGGSGVGGYTFGSGTRLTVV.